This TCR beta chain was sequenced for a study of CXCR3-negative and CXCR3-positive naive CD8 T cells. General study results and limits: Hydrophobicity was higher for TRB CDR3s found in CXCR3-positive naive cells than in CXCR3-negative naive cells. After cryopreservation, CXCR3 expression dropped partially; most assays used fresh PBMCs. Relative to memory CD8+ cells, whose diversity was much lower, both naive subsets had comparably high diversity.

Note on this clonotype: Its antigen is undetermined.

Preparation of TRB cDNA libraries relied on 5' RACE carrying UMI labels. No DNA is given; TCRdb re-called the 5' RACE reads and lists each CDR3 protein once. This sample's table has under 150,000 distinct CDR3 sequences. Sequenced: naive CXCR3+ CD8+ T cells from blood. Subset here: CD45RO-CCR7+CD27+CD95- naive CD8+ T cells expressing CXCR3 (TNR3+). The clonotype was recovered from a human donor in good health. Some clones in this sample may be carry-over from other donors' samples.

The CDR3 region is CASSQKGGGASNEQFF. The chain has TRBV9 and TRBJ2-1; checking the TCRdb D call of TRBD1 is not possible without DNA. The CDR3 extends over 16 amino acids. Germline CDR1 SGDLS, CDR2 YYNGEE.